A selection of T cell receptor beta chains follows, all from one sample in a study of T cell responses to AZD1222 COVID-19 vaccine. Repertoires were generated with immunoSEQ multiplex PCR, while TCRdb's copy carries only in-frame clones and drops some. The repertoire holds about 150,000 clones, 91% seen once, with around 7.6% in the top ten. Material: peripheral blood, obtained 28 days after the second dose of the MenACWY control vaccine. The receptors were sampled from an adult who received the MenACWY meningococcal vaccine as a control. CDR3s include the opening cysteine and the closing phenylalanine or tryptophan. The D gene is left open where the match is weak. Where a row states a size, it is once, few, many or the class of an expanded clone; other rows omit it.

v_call	clone_size	d_call	j_call	cdr3_aa	cdr3_nt
TRBV5-1	-	-	TRBJ1-6	CASSLSSYNSPLHF	TGCGCCAGCAGCCTTAGCTCCTATAATTCACCCCTCCACTTT
TRBV2	-	-	TRBJ1-5	CASSIESNQPQHF	TGTGCCAGCAGTATAGAAAGCAATCAGCCCCAGCATTTT
TRBV11-2	-	-	TRBJ2-7	CASTGRFAYEQYF	TGTGCCAGCACCGGCCGTTTTGCCTACGAGCAGTACTTC
TRBV27	few	-	TRBJ2-1	CASMEARVLGEQFF	TGTGCCAGCATGGAGGCCCGGGTGCTCGGTGAGCAGTTCTTC
TRBV20-1	-	-	TRBJ2-5	CSAKRPGAQYF	TGCAGTGCTAAACGCCCGGGGGCCCAGTACTTC
TRBV28	-	TRBD1	TRBJ1-5	CASSRMGTGQPQHF	TGTGCCAGCAGCCGCATGGGGACAGGTCAGCCCCAGCATTTT
TRBV19	-	-	TRBJ2-7	CASSIDGGLGVRYEQYF	TGTGCCAGTAGTATAGATGGAGGATTGGGGGTTCGCTACGAGCAGTACTTC
TRBV21-1	-	-	TRBJ2-1	CASSKGGRGSSYNEQFF	TGTGCCAGCAGCAAAGGAGGCCGCGGGAGCTCCTACAATGAGCAGTTCTTC
TRBV4-3	-	-	TRBJ1-1	CASSQDGTEAFF	TGCGCCAGCAGCCAAGATGGGACAGAAGCTTTCTTT
TRBV3-1/TRBV3-2	once	TRBD1	TRBJ1-4	CASSQGRGNEKLFF	TGTGCCAGCAGCCAGGGCAGGGGGAATGAAAAACTGTTTTTT
TRBV28	-	TRBD2	TRBJ2-7	CASRGTSGRAGEQYF	TGTGCCAGCAGAGGGACTAGCGGGAGGGCGGGGGAGCAGTACTTC
TRBV30	-	-	TRBJ1-5	CAWSADSNQPQHF	TGTGCCTGGAGTGCGGACAGCAATCAGCCCCAGCATTTT
TRBV18	-	-	TRBJ1-1	CASSPTLGANGNTEAFF	TGTGCCAGCTCACCTACCCTCGGGGCAAACGGAAACACTGAAGCTTTCTTT
TRBV4-1	-	TRBD2	TRBJ2-3	CASSQDSGTAPHTQYF	TGCGCCAGCAGCCAAGATAGCGGGACCGCCCCCCATACGCAGTATTTT
TRBV23-1	-	TRBD1	TRBJ2-1	CASSQRATGTDNEQFF	TGCGCCAGCTCCCAAAGGGCCACCGGGACAGACAATGAGCAGTTCTTC
TRBV6-1	-	-	TRBJ2-2	CASSDLANTGELFF	TGTGCCAGCAGTGATCTAGCGAACACCGGGGAGCTGTTTTTT
TRBV24-1	-	TRBD1	TRBJ1-5	CATSDSGGEQPQHF	TGTGCCACCAGTGATTCAGGGGGGGAACAGCCCCAGCATTTT
TRBV5-4	-	-	TRBJ2-2	CASSLGQMNTGELFF	TGTGCCAGCAGCTTGGGACAGATGAACACCGGGGAGCTGTTTTTT
TRBV16	-	-	TRBJ1-5	CASSQSFQGGDSNQPQHF	TGTGCCAGCAGCCAATCCTTCCAGGGAGGGGATAGCAATCAGCCCCAGCATTTT
TRBV9	-	TRBD2	TRBJ2-7	CASSTGAAGAQSEQYF	TGTGCCAGCAGCACCGGAGCAGCGGGGGCGCAAAGCGAGCAGTACTTC
TRBV13	-	TRBD1	TRBJ1-5	CASSSRTGTGNQPQHF	TGTGCCAGCAGCTCGAGGACAGGGACGGGCAATCAGCCCCAGCATTTT
TRBV7-8	-	-	TRBJ1-5	CASSFGGANGNQPQHF	TGTGCCAGCAGCTTTGGGGGTGCCAATGGCAATCAGCCCCAGCATTTT
TRBV19	-	TRBD2	TRBJ2-5	CASSARLAGDPETQYF	TGTGCCAGTAGTGCGAGACTAGCGGGGGATCCGGAGACCCAGTACTTC
TRBV6-5	-	-	TRBJ2-1	CASSYSRAGNEQFF	TGTGCCAGCAGTTACTCGAGGGCAGGCAATGAGCAGTTCTTC
TRBV24-1	-	-	TRBJ2-6	CATSAQDPLSGANVLTF	TGTGCCACCAGTGCGCAGGACCCTCTCTCTGGGGCCAACGTCCTGACTTTC
TRBV7-2	-	-	TRBJ1-2	CASSLGWGAYGYTF	TGTGCCAGCAGCTTAGGATGGGGGGCCTATGGCTACACCTTC
TRBV12-3/TRBV12-4	-	TRBD1	TRBJ1-1	CASSFWDSEAFF	TGTGCCAGCAGTTTCTGGGACAGTGAAGCTTTCTTT
TRBV5-5	-	-	TRBJ2-2	CASSLAFPSGGTGELFF	TGTGCCAGCAGCTTGGCCTTCCCCAGCGGTGGCACCGGGGAGCTGTTTTTT
TRBV28	-	-	TRBJ1-4	CASSLPGEGEKLFF	TGTGCCAGCAGTCTCCCAGGGGAGGGTGAAAAACTGTTTTTT
TRBV5-6	-	-	TRBJ2-1	CASSQGDGEQFF	TGTGCCAGCAGCCAAGGCGATGGTGAGCAGTTCTTC
TRBV19	-	-	TRBJ2-7	CASSIGYEQYF	TGTGCCAGTAGTATCGGCTACGAGCAGTACTTC
TRBV5-6	-	TRBD1	TRBJ2-7	CASSLWQGVYEQYF	TGTGCCAGCAGCTTGTGGCAGGGGGTCTACGAGCAGTACTTC
TRBV5-1	-	-	TRBJ1-1	CASSSGGWDHTEAFF	TGCGCCAGCAGCTCCGGGGGATGGGATCACACTGAAGCTTTCTTT
TRBV28	-	-	TRBJ2-7	CASSLFREDYEQYF	TGTGCCAGCAGTTTATTCCGCGAGGACTACGAGCAGTACTTC
TRBV7-3	once	-	TRBJ2-3	CASSLGSLGTDTQYF	TGTGCCAGCAGCTTAGGCAGTCTCGGCACAGATACGCAGTATTTT
TRBV7-8	-	-	TRBJ2-7	CASSRTRDTTYEQYF	TGTGCCAGCAGCCGGACCCGGGACACCACCTACGAGCAGTACTTC
TRBV13	-	TRBD1	TRBJ2-7	CASSSWTGSGEQYF	TGTGCCAGCAGCTCCTGGACAGGGAGCGGCGAGCAGTACTTC
TRBV15	once	-	TRBJ2-3	CATSRGVLGGRADTQYF	TGTGCCACCAGCAGAGGGGTCCTGGGGGGGCGCGCAGATACGCAGTATTTT
TRBV7-9	-	-	TRBJ2-7	CASSFPRLPYEQYF	TGTGCCAGCAGCTTTCCGAGACTTCCCTACGAGCAGTACTTC
TRBV7-2	-	-	TRBJ1-1	CASSPVAGDNTEAFF	TGTGCCAGCAGCCCAGTCGCAGGGGACAACACTGAAGCTTTCTTT
TRBV9	once	TRBD1	TRBJ1-1	CASSQGPSRDRNTEAFF	TGTGCCAGCAGCCAGGGCCCGTCCCGGGACAGGAACACTGAAGCTTTCTTT
TRBV14	-	-	TRBJ2-5	CASSPHPGPGETQYF	TGTGCCAGCAGCCCGCACCCAGGCCCTGGGGAGACCCAGTACTTC
TRBV6-6	-	-	TRBJ1-6	CASSYGDSPLHF	TGTGCCAGCAGTTACGGGGATTCACCCCTCCACTTT
TRBV27	-	-	TRBJ2-4	CASSLSSGQGAKNIQYF	TGTGCCAGCAGTTTATCGTCGGGGCAGGGGGCCAAAAACATTCAGTACTTC
TRBV6-5	once	TRBD2	TRBJ2-3	CASSFTSGGAADTQYF	TGTGCCAGCAGTTTCACTAGCGGGGGGGCCGCAGATACGCAGTATTTT
TRBV6-5	-	-	TRBJ1-1	CASSMDQQGNTEAFF	TGTGCCAGCAGCATGGACCAACAGGGAAACACTGAAGCTTTCTTT
TRBV12-3/TRBV12-4	-	-	TRBJ2-7	CASSTTSEQYF	TGTGCCAGCAGTACAACTAGCGAGCAGTACTTC
TRBV5-8	-	TRBD1	TRBJ2-7	CASSHRDRGLYEQYF	TGTGCCAGCAGCCACCGGGACAGGGGGCTTTACGAGCAGTACTTC
TRBV30	-	-	TRBJ1-1	CAWSGHTEAFF	TGTGCCTGGAGCGGACATACTGAAGCTTTCTTT
TRBV7-3	-	-	TRBJ2-5	CASSVQGGRSQYF	TGTGCCAGCAGCGTACAGGGGGGGCGGTCCCAGTACTTC
TRBV29-1	-	-	TRBJ1-1	CSVARGGDTEAFF	TGCAGCGTTGCCCGGGGGGGTGACACTGAAGCTTTCTTT
TRBV19	-	TRBD1	TRBJ1-1	CASTPTGVDTEAFF	TGTGCCAGTACCCCGACAGGGGTGGATACTGAAGCTTTCTTT
TRBV6-5	once	TRBD1	TRBJ1-4	CASSYSTGANEKLFF	TGTGCCAGCAGTTACTCGACAGGGGCGAATGAAAAACTGTTTTTT
TRBV2	-	-	TRBJ2-2	CASHAGNTGELFF	TGTGCCAGCCACGCAGGGAACACCGGGGAGCTGTTTTTT